One T cell receptor beta chain is described in this entry. Sample treatment: randomized to nivolumab then ipilimumab (arm A) or the reverse (arm B). Sorted cells were live CD3+CD8+, lacking CD19 and CD56, from PBMCs. The method was immunoSEQ multiplex PCR; TCRdb's version includes in-frame clones alone and lacks a portion of them. This table holds about 20,000 clones, approximately 72% found once. This specimen comes from a study of sequential checkpoint blockade in melanoma. J gave up 3 bases and V 0 bases, and 5 bases lay outside the gene matches. CDR1 is MGHRA and CDR2 is YSYEKL in the germline V gene. CDR3 length equals 16 residues.

The source material was CD8+ T cells sorted from blood (inferred from file names), sampled from a patient given nivolumab and ipilimumab in sequence. The rearrangement joins TRBV4-1 to TRBJ2-5; 9 nucleotides line up with TRBD2. This TCR derives from a human donor with melanoma. CDR3 region: CASSQDWLAGEETQYF. The CDR3 DNA is TGCGCCAGCAGCCAAGATTGGTTAGCGGGAGAAGAGACCCAGTACTTC.